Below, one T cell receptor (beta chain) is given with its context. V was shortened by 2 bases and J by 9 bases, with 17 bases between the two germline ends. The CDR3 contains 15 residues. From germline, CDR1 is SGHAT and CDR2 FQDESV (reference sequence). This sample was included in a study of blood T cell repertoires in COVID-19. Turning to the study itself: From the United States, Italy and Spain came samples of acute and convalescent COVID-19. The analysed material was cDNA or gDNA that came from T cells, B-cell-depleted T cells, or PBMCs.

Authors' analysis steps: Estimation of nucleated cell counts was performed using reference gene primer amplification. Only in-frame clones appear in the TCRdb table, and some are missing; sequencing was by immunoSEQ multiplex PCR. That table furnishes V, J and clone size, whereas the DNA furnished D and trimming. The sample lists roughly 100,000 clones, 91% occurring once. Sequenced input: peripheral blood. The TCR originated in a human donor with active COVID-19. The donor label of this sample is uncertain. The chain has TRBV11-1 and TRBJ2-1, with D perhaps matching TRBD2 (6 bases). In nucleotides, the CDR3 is TGTGCCAGCAGCTTAATTAGACTAGAGGATGGTGAGCAGTTCTTC. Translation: CASSLIRLEDGEQFF.